What follows is one TCR beta chain and its context. Its antigen is currently unknown. These data come from a study of shared clonotypes between healthy human individuals. Study observations and caveats: Non-shared clonotypes showed lower generation probabilities than clonotypes common to all four donors. Among the subsets, naive ones generally showed larger estimated richness than memory ones.

Assay execution took place at the deep level. Sequencing was performed with immunoSEQ multiplex PCR; in TCRdb, only in-frame clones are kept and a portion is missing. The data contain 2 million to 2.5 million clones, around 95% of them seen just once; the ten biggest clones take up 0.1% to 0.15%. Material: naive CD4+ T cells sorted from blood. Subset: CD45RA+ positively selected. The sequence was collected from a young man in good health.

Written as DNA, the CDR3 is TGTGCCAGCAGTGAGGTCGGGACAGGACTTTACAATGAGCAGTTCTTC. Residues: CASSEVGTGLYNEQFF. The rearrangement links TRBV25-1 to TRBJ2-1; 8 nucleotides align to TRBD1. The CDR3 has 16 amino acids. Germline V lookup: CDR1 MGHDK, CDR2 SYGVNS. J gave up 4 bases and V 3 bases, and 8 bases lay outside the gene matches.